This entry describes one T cell receptor (beta chain). Different DNA sequences within this sample yield the same CDR3. The CDR3 runs 13 residues. V lost 6 bases and J lost 3, with 12 bases in between. Germline V lookup: CDR1 SQVTM, CDR2 ANQGSEA. These data are taken from a study of cytomegalovirus exposure and HLA in healthy donors. Only in-frame clones appear in the TCRdb table, and some are missing; sequencing was by immunoSEQ multiplex PCR. This sample has 55,000 to 70,000 clones, with around 90% found just once. V and J are TRBV29-1 and TRBJ2-1, with a weak D call TRBD2 (6 bases). Source material: PBMCs. The TCR sequence derives from a man younger than 35 in good health and CMV-seronegative. The CDR3 sequence: CSVGTGGYNEQFF. CDR3 coding DNA: TGCAGCGTGGGGACCGGGGGCTACAATGAGCAGTTCTTC.